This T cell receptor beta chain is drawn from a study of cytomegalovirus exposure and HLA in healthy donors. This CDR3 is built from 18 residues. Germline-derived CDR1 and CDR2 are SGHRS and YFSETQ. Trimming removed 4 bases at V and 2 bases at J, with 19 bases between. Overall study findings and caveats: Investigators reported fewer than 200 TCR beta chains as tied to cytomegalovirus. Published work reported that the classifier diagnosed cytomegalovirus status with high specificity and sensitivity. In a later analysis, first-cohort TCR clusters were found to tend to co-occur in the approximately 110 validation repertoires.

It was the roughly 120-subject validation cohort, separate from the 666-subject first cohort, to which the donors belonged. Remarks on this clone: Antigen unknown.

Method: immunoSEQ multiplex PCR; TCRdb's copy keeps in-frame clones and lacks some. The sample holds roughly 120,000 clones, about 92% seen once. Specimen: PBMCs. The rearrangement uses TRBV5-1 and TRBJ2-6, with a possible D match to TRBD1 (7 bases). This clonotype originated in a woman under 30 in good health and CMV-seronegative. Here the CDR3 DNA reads TGCGCCAGCAGCCGGGGGACAGCAGCACGACCTGGGGCCAACGTCCTGACTTTC. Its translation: CASSRGTAARPGANVLTF.